Given below is one TCR beta chain in context. Its antigen is still unknown. The data were taken from a study of vaccination and CD4 T cells after COVID-19. Scientists ran DNA taken from cultured CD4+ T cells through the Oncomine TCR Beta short-read assay for sequencing. TCRdb itself ran the PCR reads through MiXCR, one entry per CDR3 protein. This table holds about 13,000 distinct CDR3 sequences, 45% to 65% found once. Trimming cost V 4 bases and J 7 bases, with 8 bases left between them. This CDR3 spans 13 amino acids. Germline loops: CDR1 ENHRY, CDR2 SYGVKD. Regarding treatment: approximately nine-day PBMC culture with coronavirus spike peptide pools or control peptides (ViraFEST assay).

The material sequenced was CD4+ T cells from blood, cultured in vitro. The gene calls are TRBV10-3 and TRBJ1-6; the D is unclear. The sequence was collected from a human donor who had recovered from COVID-19. The CDR3 loop reads CAISGVGNSPLHF. The DNA for the CDR3 is TGTGCCATCAGTGGGGTCGGGAATTCACCCCTCCACTTT.